A single sample gave rise to the 4 T cell receptor beta chains below, sequenced in a study of vaccination and CD4 T cells after COVID-19. The treatment was: approximately 11-day PBMC culture with coronavirus spike peptide pools or control peptides (ViraFEST assay). Oncomine TCR Beta short-read sequencing was applied to DNA from cultured CD4+ T cells. TCRdb called the PCR reads again in MiXCR, with one record for every CDR3 protein. In the table there are roughly 16,000 distinct CDR3 sequences, less than 50% of which are singletons. No cognate antigen is known for these TCRs. Sample: CD4+ T cells from blood, cultured in vitro, taken after SARS-CoV-2 vaccination. The receptor source for this set is a human donor who had recovered from COVID-19.

The count of this clonotype is one. The V and J genes are TRBV10-3 and TRBJ1-6; no firm D call. V gave up 4 bases and J gave up 5 bases, with 12 bases separating them. CDR3 length: 15 residues. Germline assignment: CDR1 ENHRY and CDR2 SYGVKD. CDR3 sequence reads: CAISGRPSDNSPLHF. As DNA, the CDR3 is TGTGCCATCAGTGGAAGACCCAGTGATAATTCACCCCTCCACTTT.

This clonotype was found a few times. J is TRBJ2-7 and V is TRBV6-2 or TRBV6-3; TRBD2 is a possible D gene (5 bases). This CDR3 contains 13 residues. CDR1 and CDR2 (germline): MNHEY, SVGEGT. V lost 8 bases and J lost 0, with 11 bases in between. The CDR3 sequence: CASLGGSSYEQYF. CDR3 bases: TGTGCCAGCCTCGGAGGTAGCTCCTACGAGCAGTACTTC.

The genes are TRBV27 and TRBJ1-2; possibly TRBD1 for D (5 bases). CDR3 length: 15 amino acids. Germline CDR1 reads MNHEY; CDR2 reads SMNVEV (reference sequence). V lost 4 bases, J lost 2 bases, and 14 bases lay in between. In nucleotides, the CDR3 is TGTGCCAGCAGTTCTCGATCGGGACGGAACTATGGCTACACCTTC. This codes for CASSSRSGRNYGYTF.

The genes are TRBV20-1 and TRBJ2-7; 10 positions agree with TRBD2. Germline CDR1 DFQATT, CDR2 SNEGSKA (reference sequence). The CDR3 totals 14 residues. The V segment lost 2 bases and the J segment 6 bases; nucleotides outside the gene matches: 7. CDR3 in DNA: TGCAGTGCTAGAAGGCTGGGACTAGCGCCCGAGCAGTACTTC. Encoded protein: CSARRLGLAPEQYF.